The entry below gives a single TCR beta chain sequence along with its context. V was clipped by 5 bases and J by 5 bases, with 16 bases between them. Germline CDR1 SGHVS, CDR2 FNYEAQ. The CDR3 is made up of 15 amino acids. This sample stems from a study of blood T cell repertoires in COVID-19. Data came from immunoSEQ multiplex PCR; TCRdb stores just in-frame clones and leaves some out. The data show approximately 250,000 clones, with roughly 85% seen just once and 4.6% held by the top ten. The V and J genes are TRBV7-6 and TRBJ1-5; D possibly corresponds to TRBD1 (6 bases). The sequence derives from a man in his fifties or sixties who had recovered from COVID-19. Input material: peripheral blood. The chain's CDR3 is CASSQTAGAHQPQHF. The CDR3 nucleotides read TGTGCCAGCAGCCAAACTGCGGGGGCGCATCAGCCCCAGCATTTT.